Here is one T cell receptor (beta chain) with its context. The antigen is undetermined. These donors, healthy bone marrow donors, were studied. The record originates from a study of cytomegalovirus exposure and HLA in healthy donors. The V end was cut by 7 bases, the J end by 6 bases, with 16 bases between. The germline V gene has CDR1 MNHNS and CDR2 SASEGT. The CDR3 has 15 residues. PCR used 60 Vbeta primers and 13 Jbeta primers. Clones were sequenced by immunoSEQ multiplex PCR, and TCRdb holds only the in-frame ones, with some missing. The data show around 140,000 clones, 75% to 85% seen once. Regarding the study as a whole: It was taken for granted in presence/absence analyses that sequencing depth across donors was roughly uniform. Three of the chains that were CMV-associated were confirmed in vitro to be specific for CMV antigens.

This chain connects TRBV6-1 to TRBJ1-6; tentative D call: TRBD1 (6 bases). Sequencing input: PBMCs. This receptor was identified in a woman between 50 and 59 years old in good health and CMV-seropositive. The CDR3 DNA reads TGTGCCAGCATTGGACAGAGGAGAGTTAATTCACCCCTCCACTTT. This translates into CASIGQRRVNSPLHF.